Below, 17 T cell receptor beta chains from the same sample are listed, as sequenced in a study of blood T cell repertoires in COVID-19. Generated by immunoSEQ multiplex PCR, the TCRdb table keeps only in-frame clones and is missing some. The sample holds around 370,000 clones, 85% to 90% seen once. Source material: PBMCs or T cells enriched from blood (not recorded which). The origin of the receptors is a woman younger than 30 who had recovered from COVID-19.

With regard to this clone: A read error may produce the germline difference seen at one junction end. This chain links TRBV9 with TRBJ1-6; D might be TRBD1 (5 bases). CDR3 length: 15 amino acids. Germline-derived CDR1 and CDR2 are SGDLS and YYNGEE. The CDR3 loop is CASCVGGGGGSPLHF. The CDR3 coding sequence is TGTGCCAGCTGCGTAGGAGGCGGGGGGGGGTCACCCCTCCACTTT.

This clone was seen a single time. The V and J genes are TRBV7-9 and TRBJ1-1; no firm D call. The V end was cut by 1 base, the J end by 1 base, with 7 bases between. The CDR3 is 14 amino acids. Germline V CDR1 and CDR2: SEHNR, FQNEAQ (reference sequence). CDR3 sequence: CASSLEVANTEAFF. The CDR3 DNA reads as TGTGCCAGCAGCTTAGAAGTGGCGAACACTGAAGCTTTCTTT.

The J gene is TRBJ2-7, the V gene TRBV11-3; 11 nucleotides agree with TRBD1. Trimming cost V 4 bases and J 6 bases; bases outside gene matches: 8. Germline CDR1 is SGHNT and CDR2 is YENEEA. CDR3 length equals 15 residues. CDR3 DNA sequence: TGTGCCAGCAGCTCGGGACAGGGGGGTGGGAGCGAGCAGTACTTC. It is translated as CASSSGQGGGSEQYF. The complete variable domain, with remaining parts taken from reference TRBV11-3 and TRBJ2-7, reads EAGVVQSPRYKIIEKKQPVAFWCNPISGHNTLYWYLQNLGQGPELLIRYENEEAVDDSQLPKDRFSAERLKGVDSTLKIQPAELGDSAVYLCASSSGQGGGSEQYFGPGTRLTVT.

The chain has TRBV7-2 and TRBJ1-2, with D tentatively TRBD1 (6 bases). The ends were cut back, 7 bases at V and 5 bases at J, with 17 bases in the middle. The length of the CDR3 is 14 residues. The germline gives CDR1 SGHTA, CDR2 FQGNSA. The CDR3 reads CASIPKGGGYGYTF. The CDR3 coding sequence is TGTGCCAGCATCCCAAAGGGGGGAGGGTATGGCTACACCTTC.

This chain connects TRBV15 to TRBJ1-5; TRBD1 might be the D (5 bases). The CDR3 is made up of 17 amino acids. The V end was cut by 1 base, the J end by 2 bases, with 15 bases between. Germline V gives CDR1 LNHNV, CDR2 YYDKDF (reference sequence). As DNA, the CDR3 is TGTGCCACCAGCAGAGCTAGATCAGGGCCTGGCAATCAGCCCCAGCATTTT. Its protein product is CATSRARSGPGNQPQHF.

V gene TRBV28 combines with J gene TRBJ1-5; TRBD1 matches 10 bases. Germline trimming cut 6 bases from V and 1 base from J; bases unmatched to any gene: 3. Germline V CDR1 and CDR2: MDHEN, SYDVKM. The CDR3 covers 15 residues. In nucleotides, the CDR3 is TGTGCCAGCAGAAGGACAGGGGGAAGCAATCAGCCCCAGCATTTT. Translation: CASRRTGGSNQPQHF. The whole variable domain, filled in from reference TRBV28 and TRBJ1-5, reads DVKVTQSSRYLVKRTGEKVFLECVQDMDHENMFWYRQDPGLGLRLIYFSYDVKMKEKGDIPEGYSVSREKKERFSLILESASTNQTSMYLCASRRTGGSNQPQHFGDGTRLSIL.

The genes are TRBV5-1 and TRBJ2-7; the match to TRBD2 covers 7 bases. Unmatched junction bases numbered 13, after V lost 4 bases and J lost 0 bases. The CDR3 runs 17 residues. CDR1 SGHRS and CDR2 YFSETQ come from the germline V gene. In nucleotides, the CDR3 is TGCGCCAGCAGCCGGGGGGTGGCCGGGACGAGCTCCTACGAGCAGTACTTC. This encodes CASSRGVAGTSSYEQYF.

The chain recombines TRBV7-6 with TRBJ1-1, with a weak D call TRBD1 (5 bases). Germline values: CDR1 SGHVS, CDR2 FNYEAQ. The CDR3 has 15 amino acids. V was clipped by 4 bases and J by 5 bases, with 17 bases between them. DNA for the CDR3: TGTGCCAGCAGCTCGTATGGACACGAGAGGACTGAAGCTTTCTTT. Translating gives CASSSYGHERTEAFF.

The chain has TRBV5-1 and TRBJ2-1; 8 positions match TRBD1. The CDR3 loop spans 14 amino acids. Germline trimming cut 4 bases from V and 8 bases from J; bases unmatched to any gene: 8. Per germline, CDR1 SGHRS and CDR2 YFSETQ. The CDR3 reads CASSPHDRGHEQFF. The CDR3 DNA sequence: TGCGCCAGCAGCCCCCATGACAGGGGACATGAGCAGTTCTTC.

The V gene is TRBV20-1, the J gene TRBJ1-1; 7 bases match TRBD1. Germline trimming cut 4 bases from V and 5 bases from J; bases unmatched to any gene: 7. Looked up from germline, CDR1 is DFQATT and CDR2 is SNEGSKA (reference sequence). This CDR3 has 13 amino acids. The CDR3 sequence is CSAIDRVSTEAFF. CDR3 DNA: TGCAGTGCTATTGACAGGGTCAGTACTGAAGCTTTCTTT.

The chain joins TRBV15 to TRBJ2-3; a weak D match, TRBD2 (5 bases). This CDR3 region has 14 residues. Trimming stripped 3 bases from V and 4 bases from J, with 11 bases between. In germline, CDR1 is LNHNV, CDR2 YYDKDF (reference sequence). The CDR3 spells CATSRIGLSDTQYF. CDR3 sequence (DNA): TGTGCCACCAGCAGGATCGGACTCTCAGATACGCAGTATTTT.

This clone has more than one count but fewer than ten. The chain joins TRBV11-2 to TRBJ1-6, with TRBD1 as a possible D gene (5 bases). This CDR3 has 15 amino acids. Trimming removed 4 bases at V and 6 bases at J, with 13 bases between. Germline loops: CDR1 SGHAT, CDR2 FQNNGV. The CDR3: CASSSTGGANSPLHF. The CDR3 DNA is TGTGCCAGCAGCTCGACGGGGGGAGCTAATTCACCCCTCCACTTT. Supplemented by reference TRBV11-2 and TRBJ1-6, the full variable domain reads EAGVAQSPRYKIIEKRQSVAFWCNPISGHATLYWYQQILGQGPKLLIQFQNNGVVDDSQLPKDRFSAERLKGVDSTLKIQPAKLEDSAVYLCASSSTGGANSPLHFGNGTRLTVT.

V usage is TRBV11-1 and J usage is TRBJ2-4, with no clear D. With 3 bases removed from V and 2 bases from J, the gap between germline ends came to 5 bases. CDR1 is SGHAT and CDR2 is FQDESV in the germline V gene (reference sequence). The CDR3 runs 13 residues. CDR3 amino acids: CASSFPPKNIQYF. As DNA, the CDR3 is TGTGCCAGCAGCTTTCCTCCCAAAAACATTCAGTACTTC.

CDR3 DNA: TGTGCCACCAGTGAGCTTCTAGGCAATGAGCAGTTCTTC. Translating it yields CATSELLGNEQFF. The V gene is TRBV24-1, the J gene TRBJ2-1; unclear D gene. Trimming pared 4 bases from V and 6 bases from J, leaving 9 bases between. There are 13 residues in the CDR3. From germline, CDR1 is KGHDR and CDR2 SFDVKD.

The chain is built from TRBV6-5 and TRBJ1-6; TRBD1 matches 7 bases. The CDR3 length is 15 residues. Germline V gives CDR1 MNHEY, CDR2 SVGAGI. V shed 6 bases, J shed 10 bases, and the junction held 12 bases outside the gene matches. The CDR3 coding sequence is TGTGCCAGCAGCAGTTCCCGGACAGGTGTCTCACCCCTCCACTTT. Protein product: CASSSSRTGVSPLHF.

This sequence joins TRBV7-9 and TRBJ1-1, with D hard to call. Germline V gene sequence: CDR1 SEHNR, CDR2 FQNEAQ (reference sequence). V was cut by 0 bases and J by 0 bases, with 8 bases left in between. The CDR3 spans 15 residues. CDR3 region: CASSLARGVNTEAFF. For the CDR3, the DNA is TGTGCCAGCAGCTTAGCTCGGGGAGTGAACACTGAAGCTTTCTTT.

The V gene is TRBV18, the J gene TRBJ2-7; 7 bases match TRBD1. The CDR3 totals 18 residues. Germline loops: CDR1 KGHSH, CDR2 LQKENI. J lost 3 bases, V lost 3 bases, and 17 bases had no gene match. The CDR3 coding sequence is TGTGCCAGCTCACCGGGGACGTGGGGCAGGGGGAATCACTACGAGCAGTACTTC. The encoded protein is CASSPGTWGRGNHYEQYF.